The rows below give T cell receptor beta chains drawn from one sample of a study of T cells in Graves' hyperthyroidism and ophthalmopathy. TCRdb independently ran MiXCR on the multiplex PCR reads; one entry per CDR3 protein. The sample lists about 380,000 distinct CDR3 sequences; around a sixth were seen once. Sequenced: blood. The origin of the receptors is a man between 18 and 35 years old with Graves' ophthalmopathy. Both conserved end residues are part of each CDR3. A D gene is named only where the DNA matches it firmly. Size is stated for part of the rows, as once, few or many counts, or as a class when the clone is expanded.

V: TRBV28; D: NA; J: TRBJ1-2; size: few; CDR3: CASSPSPTSRQGYTF; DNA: TGTGCCAGCAGTCCTTCTCCGACAAGTCGTCAGGGCTACACCTTC
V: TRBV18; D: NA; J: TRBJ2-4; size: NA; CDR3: CASSTQNPLAKNIQYF; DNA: TGTGCCAGCTCAACTCAGAATCCTCTAGCCAAAAACATTCAGTACTTC
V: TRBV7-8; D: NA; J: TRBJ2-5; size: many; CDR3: CASSSSGVQETQYF; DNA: TGTGCCAGCAGCTCTTCCGGGGTACAAGAGACCCAGTACTTC
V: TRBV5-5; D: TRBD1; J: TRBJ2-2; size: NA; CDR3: CASKTGTGANTGELFF; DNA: TGTGCCAGCAAGACTGGGACAGGGGCTAACACCGGGGAGCTGTTTTTT
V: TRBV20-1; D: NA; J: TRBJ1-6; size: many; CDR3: CSALGPGVGNSPLHF; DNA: TGCAGTGCCCTCGGTCCCGGCGTGGGGAATTCACCCCTCCACTTT
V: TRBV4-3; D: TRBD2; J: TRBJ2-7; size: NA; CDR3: CASSRPTSGSGFEQYF; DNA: TGCGCCAGCAGCCGCCCAACTAGCGGGAGTGGTTTCGAGCAGTACTTC
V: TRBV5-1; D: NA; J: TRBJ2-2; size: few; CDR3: CASSLAAGTNAGELFF; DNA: TGCGCCAGCAGCTTGGCAGCGGGTACGAACGCCGGGGAGCTGTTTTTT
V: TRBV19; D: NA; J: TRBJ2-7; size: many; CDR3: CASSPQPDSYEQYF; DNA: TGTGCCAGTAGCCCACAACCTGACAGCTACGAGCAGTACTTC
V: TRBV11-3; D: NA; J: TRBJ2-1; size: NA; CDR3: CASSLERGSYNEQFF; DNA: TGTGCCAGCAGCTTAGAGCGGGGATCCTACAATGAGCAGTTCTTC
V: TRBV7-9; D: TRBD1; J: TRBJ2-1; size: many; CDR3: CASSFGQGVYNEQFF; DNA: TGTGCCAGCAGCTTCGGGCAGGGGGTTTACAATGAGCAGTTCTTC
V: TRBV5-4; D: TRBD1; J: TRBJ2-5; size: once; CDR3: CASSLEEDREETQYF; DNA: TGTGCCAGCAGCTTGGAGGAGGACAGGGAAGAGACCCAGTACTTC
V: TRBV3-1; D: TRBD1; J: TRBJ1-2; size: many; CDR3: CASSQDQGQSYGYTF; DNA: TGTGCCAGCAGCCAAGACCAGGGACAGTCATATGGCTACACCTTC
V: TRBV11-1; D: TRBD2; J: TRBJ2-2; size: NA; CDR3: CASSPREGLSGELFF; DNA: TGTGCCAGCAGCCCAAGGGAGGGGTTGTCCGGGGAGCTGTTTTTT
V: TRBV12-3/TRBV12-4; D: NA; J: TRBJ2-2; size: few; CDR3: CASSFSLGPSGLSGELFF; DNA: TGTGCCAGCAGTTTTTCCCTAGGACCGTCCGGGTTATCCGGGGAGCTGTTTTTT
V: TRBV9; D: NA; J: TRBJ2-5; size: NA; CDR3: CASSAYGVGETQYF; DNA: TGTGCCAGCAGCGCCTACGGGGTTGGGGAGACCCAGTACTTC
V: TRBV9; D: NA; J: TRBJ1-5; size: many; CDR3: CASSAGTDNQPQHF; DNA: TGTGCCAGCAGCGCCGGGACGGACAATCAGCCCCAGCATTTT
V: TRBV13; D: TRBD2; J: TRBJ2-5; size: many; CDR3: CASTRLAGGPLGTQYF; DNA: TGTGCCAGCACCCGACTAGCGGGGGGGCCGTTAGGAACCCAGTACTTC
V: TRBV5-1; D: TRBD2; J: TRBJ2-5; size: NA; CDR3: CASSWRLAGQETQYF; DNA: TGCGCCAGCAGCTGGAGGCTAGCGGGTCAAGAGACCCAGTACTTC
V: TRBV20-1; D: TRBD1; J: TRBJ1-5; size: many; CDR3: CSTTGGGQPQHF; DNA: TGCAGTACAACAGGGGGCGGTCAGCCCCAGCATTTT
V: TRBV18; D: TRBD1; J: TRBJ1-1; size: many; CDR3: CASSPPTGEGAEAFF; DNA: TGTGCCAGCTCACCTCCGACAGGGGAGGGGGCTGAAGCTTTCTTT
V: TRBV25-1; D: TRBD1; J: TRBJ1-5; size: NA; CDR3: CASSTGQGNSQPQHF; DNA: TGTGCCAGCAGTACAGGACAGGGGAATAGTCAGCCCCAGCATTTT
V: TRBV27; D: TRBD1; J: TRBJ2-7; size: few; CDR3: CASSLGTGGNEQYF; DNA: TGTGCCAGCAGTTTAGGGACAGGGGGCAACGAGCAGTACTTC
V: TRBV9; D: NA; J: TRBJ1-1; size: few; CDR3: CASSVGEGQAKKDTEAFF; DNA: TGTGCCAGCAGCGTAGGTGAAGGGCAGGCCAAGAAGGACACTGAAGCTTTCTTT
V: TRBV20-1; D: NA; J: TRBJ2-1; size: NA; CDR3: CSATSSYNEQFF; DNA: TGCAGTGCCACTAGCTCCTACAATGAGCAGTTCTTC
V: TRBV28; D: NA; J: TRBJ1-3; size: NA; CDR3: CASSPPDPGNTIYF; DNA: TGTGCCAGCAGTCCCCCTGATCCTGGAAACACCATATATTTT
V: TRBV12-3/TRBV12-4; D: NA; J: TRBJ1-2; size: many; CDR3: CASSFYRDGYTF; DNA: TGTGCCAGCAGTTTCTACAGGGATGGCTACACCTTC
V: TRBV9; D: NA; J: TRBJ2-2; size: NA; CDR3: CASSVAIGELFF; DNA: TGTGCCAGCAGCGTAGCAATCGGGGAGCTGTTTTTT
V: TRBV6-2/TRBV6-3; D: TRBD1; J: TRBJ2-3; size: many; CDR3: CASRRGQGATDTQYF; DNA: TGTGCCAGCAGAAGGGGACAGGGGGCTACAGATACGCAGTATTTT
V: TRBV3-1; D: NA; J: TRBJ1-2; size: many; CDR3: CASSQGGRGYGYTF; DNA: TGTGCCAGCAGCCAAGGGGGTCGGGGTTATGGCTACACCTTC
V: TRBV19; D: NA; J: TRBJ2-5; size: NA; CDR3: CASSISPAGNQETQYF; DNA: TGTGCCAGTAGTATAAGTCCGGCGGGGAATCAAGAGACCCAGTACTTC
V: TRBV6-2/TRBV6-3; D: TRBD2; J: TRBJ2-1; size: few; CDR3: CASSGEAGGPYEQFF; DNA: TGTGCCAGCAGTGGAGAAGCGGGGGGGCCGTATGAGCAGTTCTTC
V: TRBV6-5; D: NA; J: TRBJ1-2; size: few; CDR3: CASSYSGESGYGYTF; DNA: TGTGCCAGCAGTTACTCAGGGGAATCGGGATATGGCTACACCTTC
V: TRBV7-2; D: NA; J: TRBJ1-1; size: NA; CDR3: CASRPLGERNTEDFF; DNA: TGTGCCAGCAGACCCCTCGGGGAAAGGAACACTGAAGATTTCTTT